This T cell receptor beta chain appears in the sequencing data of a study of beta chain features in type 1 diabetes. Study-wide results and limits: For type 1 diabetes patients, VDJ junctions showed fewer insertions and more deletions. When Type 1 diabetes patients were examined, their TCRB CDR3s proved moderately but significantly shorter in all four CD4+ subsets.

Cell sorting via CD45RO/CCR7/CD25/CD127/CD95/CD27 was performed to obtain CD4+ naive, central memory, regulatory and stem cell-like memory cells. The CDR3 sequence is 14 residues long. V trimming: 5 bases; J trimming: 5 bases; junction bases outside the gene matches: 4. Germline V lookup: CDR1 MDHEN, CDR2 SYDVKM. Investigators reverse transcribed all isolated RNA, so they sequenced expressed TCRB transcripts. An average about 3.6 million reads came from naive, central memory and regulatory T cell samples. The repertoire was sequenced with immunoSEQ multiplex PCR; TCRdb's copy has only in-frame clones and lacks some. The sample records over 150,000 clones, approximately 10% being singletons. This clone was detected only a few times. Its antigen remains unknown.

The receptor was derived from a man aged 25-40 years with type 1 diabetes. Source material: central memory CD4+ T cells from blood. This chain links TRBV28 with TRBJ1-5; 9 bases match TRBD1. The CDR3 nucleotides read TGTGCCAGCAGTGGGGACAGGGTAGATCAGCCCCAGCATTTT. Amino acids: CASSGDRVDQPQHF.